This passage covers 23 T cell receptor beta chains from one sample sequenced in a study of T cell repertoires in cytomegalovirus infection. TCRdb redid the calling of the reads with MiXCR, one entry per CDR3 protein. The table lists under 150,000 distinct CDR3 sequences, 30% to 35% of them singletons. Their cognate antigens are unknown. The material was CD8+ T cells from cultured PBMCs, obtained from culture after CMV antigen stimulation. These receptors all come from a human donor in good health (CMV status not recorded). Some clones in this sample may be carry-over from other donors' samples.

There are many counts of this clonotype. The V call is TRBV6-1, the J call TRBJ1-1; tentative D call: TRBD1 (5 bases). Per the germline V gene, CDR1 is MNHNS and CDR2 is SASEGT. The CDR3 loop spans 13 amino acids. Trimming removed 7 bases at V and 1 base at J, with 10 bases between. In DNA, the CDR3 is TGTGCCAGCACCAAGGGGACGAACACTGAAGCTTTCTTT. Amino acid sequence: CASTKGTNTEAFF.

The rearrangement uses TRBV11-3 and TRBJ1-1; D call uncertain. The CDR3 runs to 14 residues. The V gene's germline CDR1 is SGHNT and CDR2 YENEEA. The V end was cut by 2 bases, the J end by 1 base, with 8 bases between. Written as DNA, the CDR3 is TGTGCCAGCAGCTTACGAGAGGGGAACACTGAAGCTTTCTTT. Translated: CASSLREGNTEAFF.

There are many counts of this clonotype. This CDR3 is CASSYDGPPYLGAFF. DNA of the CDR3: TGTGCCAGCAGTTACGACGGGCCACCTTACCTTGGGGCTTTCTTT. The gene calls are TRBV6-2 or TRBV6-3 and TRBJ1-1; no firm D call. This CDR3 contains 15 residues. V shed 2 bases and J shed 11 bases, with 21 bases lying between them. Germline CDR1 and CDR2: MNHEY and SVGEGT.

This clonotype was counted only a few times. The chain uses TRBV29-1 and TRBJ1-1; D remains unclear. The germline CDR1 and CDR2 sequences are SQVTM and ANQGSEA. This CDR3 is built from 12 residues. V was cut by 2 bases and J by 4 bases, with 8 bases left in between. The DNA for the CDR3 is TGCAGCGTTGAATCGTGGGCCACTGAAGCTTTCTTT. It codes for CSVESWATEAFF.

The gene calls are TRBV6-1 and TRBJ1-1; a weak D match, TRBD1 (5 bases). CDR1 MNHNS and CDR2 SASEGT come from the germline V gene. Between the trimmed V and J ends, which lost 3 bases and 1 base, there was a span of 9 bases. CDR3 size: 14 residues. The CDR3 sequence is CASSDDGGNTEAFF. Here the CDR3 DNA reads TGTGCCAGCAGTGACGACGGGGGGAACACTGAAGCTTTCTTT.

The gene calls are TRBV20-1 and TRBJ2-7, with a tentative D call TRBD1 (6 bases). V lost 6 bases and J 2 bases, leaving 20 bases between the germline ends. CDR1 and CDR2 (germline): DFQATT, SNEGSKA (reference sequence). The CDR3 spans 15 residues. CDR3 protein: CSAETPGERTYEQYF. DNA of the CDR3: TGCAGTGCCGAAACCCCAGGGGAGAGGACCTACGAGCAGTACTTC.

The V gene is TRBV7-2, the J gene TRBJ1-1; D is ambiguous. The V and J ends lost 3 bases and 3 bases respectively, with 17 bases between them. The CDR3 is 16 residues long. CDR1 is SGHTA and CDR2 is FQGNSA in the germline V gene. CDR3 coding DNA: TGTGCCAGCAGCTTCCATCCCGGGCCCGGGGACACTGAAGCTTTCTTT. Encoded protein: CASSFHPGPGDTEAFF.

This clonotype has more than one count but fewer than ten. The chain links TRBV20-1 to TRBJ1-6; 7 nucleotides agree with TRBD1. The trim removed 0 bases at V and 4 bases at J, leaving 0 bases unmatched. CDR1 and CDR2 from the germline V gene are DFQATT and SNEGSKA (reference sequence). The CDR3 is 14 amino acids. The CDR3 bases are TGCAGTGCTAGAGAGGGACAGTATAATTCACCCCTCCACTTT. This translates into CSAREGQYNSPLHF.

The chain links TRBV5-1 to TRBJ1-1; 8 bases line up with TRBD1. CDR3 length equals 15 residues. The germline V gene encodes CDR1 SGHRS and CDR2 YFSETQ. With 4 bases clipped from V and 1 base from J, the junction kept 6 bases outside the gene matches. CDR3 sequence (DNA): TGCGCCAGCAGCCAATACAGGGGGGCGAACACTGAAGCTTTCTTT. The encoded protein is CASSQYRGANTEAFF.

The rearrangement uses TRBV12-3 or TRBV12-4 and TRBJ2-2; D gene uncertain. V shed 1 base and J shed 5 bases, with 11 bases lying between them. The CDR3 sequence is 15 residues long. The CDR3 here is CASSLVGPMTGELFF. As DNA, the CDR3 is TGTGCCAGCAGTTTAGTTGGCCCTATGACCGGGGAGCTGTTTTTT.

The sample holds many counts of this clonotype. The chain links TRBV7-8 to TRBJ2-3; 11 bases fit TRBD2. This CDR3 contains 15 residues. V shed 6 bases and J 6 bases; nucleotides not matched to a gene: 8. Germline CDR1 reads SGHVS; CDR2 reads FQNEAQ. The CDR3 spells CASRNSGGARDTQYF. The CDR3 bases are TGTGCCAGCAGAAATAGCGGGGGGGCAAGGGATACGCAGTATTTT.

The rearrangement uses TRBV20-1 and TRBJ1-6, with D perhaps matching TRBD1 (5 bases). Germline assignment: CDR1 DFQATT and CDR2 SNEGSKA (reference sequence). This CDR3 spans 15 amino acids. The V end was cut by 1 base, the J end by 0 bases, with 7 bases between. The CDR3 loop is CSARAGGSYNSPLHF. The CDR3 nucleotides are TGCAGTGCTAGAGCGGGGGGCTCCTATAATTCACCCCTCCACTTT.

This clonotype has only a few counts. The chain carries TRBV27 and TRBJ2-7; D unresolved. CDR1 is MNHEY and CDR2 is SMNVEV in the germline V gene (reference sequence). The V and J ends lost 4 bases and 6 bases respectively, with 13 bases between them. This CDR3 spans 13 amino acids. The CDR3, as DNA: TGTGCCAGCAGTTCCTGGATTGCCTCCGAGCAGTACTTC. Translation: CASSSWIASEQYF.

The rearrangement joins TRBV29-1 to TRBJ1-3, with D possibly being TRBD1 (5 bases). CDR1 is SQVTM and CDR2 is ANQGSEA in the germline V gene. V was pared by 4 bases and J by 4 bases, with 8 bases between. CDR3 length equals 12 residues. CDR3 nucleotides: TGCAGCGTTGCCGGGGACGGAAACACCATATATTTT. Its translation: CSVAGDGNTIYF.

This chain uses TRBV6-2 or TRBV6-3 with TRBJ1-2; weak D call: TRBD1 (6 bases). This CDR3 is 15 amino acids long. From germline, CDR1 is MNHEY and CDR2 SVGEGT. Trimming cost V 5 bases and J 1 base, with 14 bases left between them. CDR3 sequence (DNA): TGTGCCAGCAGTGCACAGGGCCGGCGTAACTATGGCTACACCTTC. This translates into CASSAQGRRNYGYTF.

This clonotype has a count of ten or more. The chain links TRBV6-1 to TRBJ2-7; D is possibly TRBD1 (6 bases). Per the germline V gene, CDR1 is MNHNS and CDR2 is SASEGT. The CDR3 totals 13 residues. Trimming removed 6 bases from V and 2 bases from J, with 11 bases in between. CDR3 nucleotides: TGTGCCAGCAGAAGGGACATCCCCTACGAGCAGTACTTC. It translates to CASRRDIPYEQYF.

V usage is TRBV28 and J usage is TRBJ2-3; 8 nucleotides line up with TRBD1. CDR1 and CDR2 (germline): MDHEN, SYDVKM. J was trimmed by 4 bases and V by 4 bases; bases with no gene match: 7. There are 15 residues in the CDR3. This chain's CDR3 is CASSSRTGFPDTQYF. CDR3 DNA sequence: TGTGCCAGCAGTTCCCGGACAGGGTTCCCAGATACGCAGTATTTT.

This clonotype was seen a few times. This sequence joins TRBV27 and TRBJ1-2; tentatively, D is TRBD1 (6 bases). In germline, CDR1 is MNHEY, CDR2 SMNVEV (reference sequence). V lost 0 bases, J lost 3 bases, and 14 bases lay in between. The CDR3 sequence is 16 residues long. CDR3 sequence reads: CASSLSRGARHYGYTF. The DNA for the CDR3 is TGTGCCAGCAGTTTATCTAGGGGGGCGCGGCACTATGGCTACACCTTC.

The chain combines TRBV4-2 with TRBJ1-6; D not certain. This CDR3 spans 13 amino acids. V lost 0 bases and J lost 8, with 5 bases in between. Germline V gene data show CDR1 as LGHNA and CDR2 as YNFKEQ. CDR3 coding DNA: TGTGCCAGCAGCCAAGATCTGCATTCACCCCTCCACTTT. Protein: CASSQDLHSPLHF.

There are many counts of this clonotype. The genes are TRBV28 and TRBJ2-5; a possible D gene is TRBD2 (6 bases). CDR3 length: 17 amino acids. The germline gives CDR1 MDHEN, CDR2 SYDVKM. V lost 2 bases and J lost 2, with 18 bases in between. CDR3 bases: TGTGCCAGCAGTTTAATGGGACTGGGGGGTTCACAAGAGACCCAGTACTTC. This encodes CASSLMGLGGSQETQYF.

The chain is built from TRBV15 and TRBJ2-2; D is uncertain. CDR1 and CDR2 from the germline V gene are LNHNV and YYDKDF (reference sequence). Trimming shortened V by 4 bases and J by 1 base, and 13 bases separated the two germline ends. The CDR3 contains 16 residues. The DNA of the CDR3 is TGTGCCACCAGCACCCTCCCAGCAGTGAACACCGGGGAGCTGTTTTTT. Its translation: CATSTLPAVNTGELFF.

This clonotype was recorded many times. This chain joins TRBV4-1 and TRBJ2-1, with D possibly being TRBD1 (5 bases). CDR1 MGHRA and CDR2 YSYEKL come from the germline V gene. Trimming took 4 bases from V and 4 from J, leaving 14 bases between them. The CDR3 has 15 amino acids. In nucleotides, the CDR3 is TGCGCCAGCAGCCCTAGTCAAGGGGCGTACAATGAGCAGTTCTTC. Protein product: CASSPSQGAYNEQFF.

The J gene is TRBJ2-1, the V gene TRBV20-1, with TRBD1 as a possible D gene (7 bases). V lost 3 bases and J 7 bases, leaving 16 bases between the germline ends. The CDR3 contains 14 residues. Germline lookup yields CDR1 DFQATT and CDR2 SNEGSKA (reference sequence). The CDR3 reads CSASIYRGGNEQFF. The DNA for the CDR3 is TGCAGTGCTAGCATATACAGGGGAGGTAATGAGCAGTTCTTC.